The T cell receptor (beta chain) described here comes from a study of blood T cells in healthy people across ages. Turning to the study itself: In model experiments, template switching was able to capture about one barcoded beta molecule for every two T cells that were present.

Around 9 milliliters of peripheral blood were drawn from each donor into EDTA-treated tubes. This CDR3 comprises 12 residues. Trimming took 4 bases from V and 3 from J, leaving 10 bases between them. Germline V gene sequence: CDR1 DFQATT, CDR2 SNEGSKA (reference sequence). This clonotype showed up just a few times. A second about 7 to 11 cycle PCR used barcoded and J-beta primers. A template-switch adaptor that had 12 random nucleotides put a tag on each cDNA molecule. From each sample, at least 3 million paired-end reads containing CDR3 were obtained. TCRdb ran MiXCR on the 5' RACE reads and lists one entry per CDR3 protein. The sample holds about 1.8 million distinct CDR3 sequences, about 50% seen once.

The V gene is TRBV20-1, the J gene TRBJ2-7; D gene uncertain. The sequenced sample was blood. The source is a woman in her forties in good health. Here the CDR3 DNA reads TGCAGTGCTACTTGGAAACACTACGAGCAGTACTTC. It codes for CSATWKHYEQYF.